This T cell receptor (beta chain) was profiled in a study of early T cells in non-severe SARS-CoV-2 infection. On the study more broadly: It was bulk RNA from unsorted whole blood that was sequenced, and the chains were unpaired.

The sample holds many counts of this clonotype. Antigen: not known. Unique molecular identifiers (one per individual cDNA molecule) were attached. TCRdb independently ran MiXCR on the 5' RACE reads; one entry per CDR3 protein. The sample carries approximately 35,000 distinct CDR3 sequences, about 5% recorded once. Between the trimmed V and J ends, which lost 5 bases and 1 base, there was a span of 11 bases. Germline CDR1 is SGHTA and CDR2 is FQGNSA. The CDR3 is 15 amino acids. Study-level findings and limits: Private and CD4 specificities were missed by VDJdb matching, which favored anti-spike CD8 responses.

The V call is TRBV7-2, the J call TRBJ2-2; no definite D call. The source is an adult who was a healthcare worker with PCR-confirmed SARS-CoV-2 infection or an uninfected control (not recorded which). Input material: whole blood. DNA for the CDR3: TGTGCCAGCAGCCTAGTCGGCTTGAACACCGGGGAGCTGTTTTTT. Its translation is CASSLVGLNTGELFF.